This T cell receptor (beta chain) appears in the sequencing data of a study of memory CD4+ T cells and cytomegalovirus serostatus. Study outcomes and limitations: Repertoires predicted CMV serostatus with median bootstrapped AUC of roughly 0.95.

TCRdb keeps only in-frame clones here, not all; method: immunoSEQ multiplex PCR. The sample lists some 52,000 clones, around three quarters seen once, with more than 1.5% in the top ten. Single viable CD3+CD4+CD8-CD45RO+ cells were sorted as the memory CD4+ T cells. Positive selection with CD4 microbeads enriched total CD4+ T cells. CDR3 size: 14 residues. V lost 7 bases and J lost 5, with 17 bases in between. Germline-derived CDR1 and CDR2 are SNHLY and FYNNEI. On this clone itself: Its antigen remains unknown.

The gene calls are TRBV2 and TRBJ2-5, with D unclear. The TCR originated in an adult in good health and CMV-seronegative. The source material was memory CD4+ T cells from blood. DNA of the CDR3: TGTGCCAGCATACCGGGCCCATCAGTCGAGACCCAGTACTTC. Its protein is CASIPGPSVETQYF.